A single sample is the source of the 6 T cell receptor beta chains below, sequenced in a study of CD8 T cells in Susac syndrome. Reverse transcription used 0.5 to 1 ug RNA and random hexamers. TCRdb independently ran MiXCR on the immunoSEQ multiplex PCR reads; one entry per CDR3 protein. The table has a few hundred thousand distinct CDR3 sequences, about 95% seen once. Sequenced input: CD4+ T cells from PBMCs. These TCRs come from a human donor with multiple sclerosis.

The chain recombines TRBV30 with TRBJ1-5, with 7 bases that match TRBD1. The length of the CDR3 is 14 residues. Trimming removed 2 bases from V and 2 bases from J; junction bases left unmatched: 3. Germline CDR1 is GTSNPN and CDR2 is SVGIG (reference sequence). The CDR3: CAWSRQGRNQPQHF. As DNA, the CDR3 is TGTGCCTGGAGTAGACAGGGCCGCAATCAGCCCCAGCATTTT.

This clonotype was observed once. This CDR3 is CASSPQAMNTEAFF. The CDR3 nucleotides are TGTGCCAGCAGTCCTCAAGCGATGAACACTGAAGCTTTCTTT. The V and J genes are TRBV27 and TRBJ1-1, with unresolved D. V was shortened by 5 bases and J by 0 bases, with 10 bases between the two germline ends. CDR1 and CDR2 (germline): MNHEY, SMNVEV (reference sequence). This CDR3 spans 14 amino acids.

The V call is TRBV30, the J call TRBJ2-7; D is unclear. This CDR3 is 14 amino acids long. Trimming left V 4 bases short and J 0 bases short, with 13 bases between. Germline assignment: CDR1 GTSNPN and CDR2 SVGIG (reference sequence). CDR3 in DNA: TGTGCCTGGAATCCAGACTCGAGCTCCTACGAGCAGTACTTC. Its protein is CAWNPDSSSYEQYF.

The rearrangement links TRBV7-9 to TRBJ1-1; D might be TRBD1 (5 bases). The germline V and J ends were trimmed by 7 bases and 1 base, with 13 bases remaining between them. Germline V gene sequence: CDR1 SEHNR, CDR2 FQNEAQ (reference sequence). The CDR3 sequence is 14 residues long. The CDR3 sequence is CASTSVGTNTEAFF. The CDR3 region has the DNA TGTGCCAGCACCTCGGTAGGGACGAACACTGAAGCTTTCTTT.

CDR3 bases: TGTGCCAGCAGCGCCTCACTACAATCCTCTGGAAACACCATATATTTT. Translation: CASSASLQSSGNTIYF. The rearrangement joins TRBV9 to TRBJ1-3; the D is unclear. Looked up from germline, CDR1 is SGDLS and CDR2 is YYNGEE. V was shortened by 3 bases and J by 0 bases, with 13 bases between the two germline ends. The CDR3 has 16 residues. Full variable domain (remainder filled in from reference TRBV9 and TRBJ1-3): DSGVTQTPKHLITATGQRVTLRCSPRSGDLSVYWYQQSLDQGLQFLIQYYNGEERAKGNILERFSAQQFPDLHSELNLSSLELGDSALYFCASSASLQSSGNTIYFGEGSWLTVV.

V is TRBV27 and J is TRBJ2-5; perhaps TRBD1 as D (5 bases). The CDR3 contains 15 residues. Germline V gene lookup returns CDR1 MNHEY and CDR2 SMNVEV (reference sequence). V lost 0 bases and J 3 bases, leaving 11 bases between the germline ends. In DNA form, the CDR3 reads TGTGCCAGCAGTTTATCGTTTGGCAGGGAAGAGACCCAGTACTTC. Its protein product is CASSLSFGREETQYF.